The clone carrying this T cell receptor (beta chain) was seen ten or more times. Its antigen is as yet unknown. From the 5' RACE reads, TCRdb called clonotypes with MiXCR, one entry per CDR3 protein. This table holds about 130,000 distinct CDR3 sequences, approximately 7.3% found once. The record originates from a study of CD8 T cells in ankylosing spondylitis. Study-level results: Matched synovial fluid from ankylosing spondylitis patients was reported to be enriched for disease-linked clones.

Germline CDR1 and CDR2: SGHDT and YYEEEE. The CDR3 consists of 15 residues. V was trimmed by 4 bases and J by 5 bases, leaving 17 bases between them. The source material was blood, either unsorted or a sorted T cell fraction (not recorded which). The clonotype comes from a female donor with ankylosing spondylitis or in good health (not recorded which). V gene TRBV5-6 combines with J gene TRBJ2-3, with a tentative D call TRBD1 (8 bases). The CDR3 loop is CASSGGTGGGDTQYF. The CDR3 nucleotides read TGTGCCAGCAGCGGCGGGACAGGCGGGGGAGATACGCAGTATTTT.